The present T cell receptor beta chain was sequenced within a study of regulatory T cells in long-lasting Graves disease. Study-wide results and limits: Accuracy was perhaps lowered by the small sample size. With a few thousand shared public clonotypes, persistent patients exceeded new patients, who shared about a thousand.

Deletions cut 2 bases from V and 5 bases from J, with 25 bases between. Germline V CDR1 and CDR2: SGHRS, YFSETQ. CDR3 length: 18 amino acids. Time point: newly diagnosed GD, antithyroid drugs for less than 3 months. PBMCs were the source of the RNA used for TCR sequencing. Ten or more counts support this clonotype. Its antigen is undetermined. Building the TCR beta libraries relied on iRepertoire HTBI primers, and CDR3 regions underwent Arm-PCR. TCRdb processed the multiplex PCR reads anew with MiXCR; each CDR3 protein has one entry. In the table there are around 400,000 distinct CDR3 sequences, approximately 12% of which are singletons. The same data also contributed to another study, on T cells in Graves' hyperthyroidism and ophthalmopathy. That paper adds: Most thyroid clonotypes expanded above 0.001 were also detected in blood.

This chain uses TRBV5-1 with TRBJ1-1; tentatively, D is TRBD1 (5 bases). The sequencing used peripheral blood mononuclear cells (PBMCs), collected at new diagnosis, from a patient treated with antithyroid drugs. This clonotype was sampled from a woman aged 18-35 years with Graves disease. CDR3 sequence reads: CASSFLITNLQRGTEAFF. DNA for the CDR3: TGCGCCAGCAGCTTCCTTATAACTAATTTACAGCGGGGGACTGAAGCTTTCTTT.